This T cell receptor (beta chain) was captured by sequencing in a study of blood T cells in healthy people across ages. A second 7 to 11 cycle PCR used barcoded and J-beta primers. TCRdb re-derived calls from the 5' RACE reads in MiXCR, one entry per CDR3 protein. The table shows about 1.8 million distinct CDR3 sequences, with about 49% occurring only once. The germline gives CDR1 LNHNV, CDR2 YYDKDF (reference sequence). J lost 3 bases, V lost 7 bases, and 6 bases had no gene match. The CDR3 loop spans 14 amino acids. Findings and limits, study-wide: PBMCs left unsorted prevented a conclusive naive versus antigen-experienced comparison. Roughly linear age-related decline in beta diversity appeared, significant by age around 36.

To note about this clonotype: What it binds is unknown.

It was ten milliliters of peripheral blood that were drawn from each donor. The sample consisted of blood. This receptor was identified in a woman in her forties in good health. This chain links TRBV15 with TRBJ1-5, with TRBD1 matching over 7 bases. DNA for the CDR3: TGTGCCACCACCTTAGACAGGGTCAATCAGCCCCAGCATTTT. Its translation is CATTLDRVNQPQHF.